This is a list of T cell receptor beta chains from one sample in a study of brain T cells in children with intractable seizures. Generated by immunoSEQ multiplex PCR, the TCRdb table keeps only in-frame clones and is missing some. The sample holds some 64,000 clones, about 96% seen once. The material was peripheral blood, obtained at surgery. The receptors come from a boy younger than two with focal cortical dysplasia and intractable seizures. The CDR3 runs from the conserved cysteine through the conserved F or W. Each record gives: clone size, J gene, D gene, V gene, CDR3 DNA, CDR3 protein. A D gene is named only where the DNA matches it firmly. A row's size may be missing; if present it is once, few, many or a size class.

size: once; J: TRBJ2-1; D: TRBD2; V: TRBV11-3; DNA: TGTGCCAGCAGCGTGAGTGTTGGCGGGGGGCCCAATGAGCAGTTCTTC; CDR3: CASSVSVGGGPNEQFF
size: -; J: TRBJ2-1; D: TRBD2; V: TRBV5-5; DNA: TGTGCCAGCAGCTTGGTCGGGCTAGCGGGGGGCTCCTACAATGAGCAGTTCTTC; CDR3: CASSLVGLAGGSYNEQFF
size: -; J: TRBJ2-1; D: -; V: TRBV29-1; DNA: TGCAGCGTTGCCTCGCAAAGCGATGAGCAGTTCTTC; CDR3: CSVASQSDEQFF
size: -; J: TRBJ2-1; D: TRBD2; V: TRBV7-2; DNA: TGTGCCAGCAGCTTAGGGTCTAGCGGGAACGATGAGCAGTTCTTC; CDR3: CASSLGSSGNDEQFF
size: -; J: TRBJ2-2; D: TRBD1; V: TRBV28; DNA: TGTGCCAGCAGAACGGACAGGGGAGTGGTCGGGGAGCTGTTTTTT; CDR3: CASRTDRGVVGELFF
size: -; J: TRBJ1-1; D: -; V: TRBV6-5; DNA: TGTGCCAGCAGTTCGGTAACTGGGGGGTCTGAAGCTTTCTTT; CDR3: CASSSVTGGSEAFF
size: -; J: TRBJ2-5; D: TRBD1; V: TRBV27; DNA: TGTGCCAGCAGACCAAGGACAGGTGAGGAGACCCAGTACTTC; CDR3: CASRPRTGEETQYF
size: -; J: TRBJ1-1; D: -; V: TRBV28; DNA: TGTGCCAGCAGTTCTAACGGGCCTTATGGGAACACTGAAGCTTTCTTT; CDR3: CASSSNGPYGNTEAFF
size: -; J: TRBJ1-5; D: TRBD1; V: TRBV28; DNA: TGTGCCAGCAGTGGCCCCCAGGGGACAGGAGGCAATCAGCCCCAGCATTTT; CDR3: CASSGPQGTGGNQPQHF
size: -; J: TRBJ2-1; D: -; V: TRBV5-6; DNA: TGTGCCAGCAGCTTCGGACGGTACAATGAGCAGTTCTTC; CDR3: CASSFGRYNEQFF
size: -; J: TRBJ2-3; D: -; V: TRBV2; DNA: TGTGCCAGCAGTGAACTAGATACGCAGTATTTT; CDR3: CASSELDTQYF
size: -; J: TRBJ2-3; D: -; V: TRBV28; DNA: TGTGCCAGCAGTTCCCAAAAAGTTGGCGTCATTGCAGATACGCAGTATTTT; CDR3: CASSSQKVGVIADTQYF
size: once; J: TRBJ2-3; D: -; V: TRBV3-1/TRBV3-2; DNA: TGTGCCAGCAGCCAAGGTTTGGCTAGCACAGATACGCAGTATTTT; CDR3: CASSQGLASTDTQYF
size: -; J: TRBJ2-5; D: -; V: TRBV18; DNA: TGTGCCAGCTCCGGGGGCCAAGAGACCCAGTACTTC; CDR3: CASSGGQETQYF
size: -; J: TRBJ1-2; D: -; V: TRBV28; DNA: TGTGCCAGCAGTACCCTAAGAGACTATGGCTACACCTTC; CDR3: CASSTLRDYGYTF
size: -; J: TRBJ2-1; D: TRBD2; V: TRBV5-4; DNA: TGTGCCAGCAGCTCTGCGGCTAGCGGGAGATTGGCACAGTTCTTC; CDR3: CASSSAASGRLAQFF
size: -; J: TRBJ1-1; D: -; V: TRBV7-4; DNA: TGTGCCAGCAGAACCCTGGGGCAAGCGGGAACCACTGAAGCTTTCTTT; CDR3: CASRTLGQAGTTEAFF
size: -; J: TRBJ2-7; D: TRBD2; V: TRBV5-4; DNA: TGTGCCAGCAGCCCGGGGACCCGGCGGGGGGAGGGGGAGCAGTACTTC; CDR3: CASSPGTRRGEGEQYF
size: -; J: TRBJ2-1; D: -; V: TRBV2; DNA: TGTGCCAGCACCGGGGAAAGGCTCGGCAATGAGCAGTTCTTC; CDR3: CASTGERLGNEQFF
size: -; J: TRBJ1-1; D: -; V: TRBV14; DNA: TGTGCCAGCAGCCCCTTGGGGACTGGCGGCACTGAAGCTTTCTTT; CDR3: CASSPLGTGGTEAFF